This note documents a single TCR beta chain sequence. The target antigen is unknown. This specimen comes from a study of T cells in localized non-small cell lung cancer. Study-wide points: Greater T cell density in blood accompanied longer overall survival.

Repertoires were generated with immunoSEQ multiplex PCR, while TCRdb's copy carries only in-frame clones and drops some. The sample lists 55,000 to 65,000 clones, over 85% occurring once. This TCR derives from a man between 40 and 69 years old with stage I squamous cell lung carcinoma. This specimen consisted of peripheral blood, obtained before any cancer treatment.

CDR3 coding DNA: TGTGCCAGCAGTCAAAGACAGGGAGATGGCTACACCTTC. This translates into CASSQRQGDGYTF. This chain joins TRBV6-6 and TRBJ1-2; 7 bases are shared with TRBD1. V dropped 5 bases and J dropped 6; count of bases not matched to a gene: 6. The CDR3 length is 13 residues. CDR1 and CDR2 (germline): MNHNY, SVGAGI (reference sequence).